This T cell receptor beta chain was sequenced during a study of cytomegalovirus exposure and HLA in healthy donors. Across the study: Of the donors genotyped, approximately 400 in all, 75% to 85% fell in the Caucasian-associated ancestry cluster. General study points: As a later analysis revealed, most CMV-associated TCR beta chains appeared HLA-restricted. Follow-up analysis later connected one missense variant in DCLRE1C with trimming of TCR beta V- and J-genes.

13 Jbeta primers and 60 Vbeta primers were used for the PCR. Assay used: immunoSEQ multiplex PCR; TCRdb lists only in-frame clones, some missing. The sample comprises approximately 170,000 clones, approximately 77% of which are singletons, and roughly 7.3% rests with the top ten. All the people who gave samples were healthy bone marrow donors. In regard to this clone: Its antigen is as yet unknown.

Germline V gives CDR1 SGHRS, CDR2 YFSETQ. The CDR3 runs to 12 residues. V dropped 4 bases and J dropped 8 bases, with 9 bases sitting between them. The chain joins TRBV5-1 to TRBJ1-4; D possibly corresponds to TRBD1 (5 bases). The sequence came from a male donor in good health and CMV-seropositive. Sequenced sample: PBMCs. The DNA for the CDR3 is TGCGCCAGCAGCCAGGGTGGAGAAAAACTGTTTTTT. This sequence encodes CASSQGGEKLFF.